This T cell receptor (beta chain) stems from a study of CD8 T cells in ankylosing spondylitis listed by TCRdb under 2017. Some background on the complete study: To find TCR variants linked to disease, the study profiled T cell receptor beta repertoires in ankylosing spondylitis patients and healthy donors. The full study cohort was made up of approximately 27 ankylosing spondylitis patients and 108 healthy donors. Samples of peripheral blood were taken, and for ankylosing spondylitis patients, synovial fluid was collected as well.

Synovial fluid samples and blood samples obtained from the same ankylosing spondylitis patients were matched. Notes on this clonotype: Its antigen specificity is not known. Per-base qualities were not stored, and no clone one base away is much larger.

The sequencer listed for this sample is Illumina HiSeq 2500. TCR beta libraries were prepared by quantitative 5'-RACE with molecular barcodes. The study's processing was this. Disease-linked TCR variants were identified with a new computational method built on a probabilistic model of VDJ rearrangement. Starting from the raw public reads, TCRdb applied fastp trimming at Q25, assembled clones with MiXCR and retained in-frame beta chains. Merged by CDR3 protein, the rows form single entries marked with the most common genes and DNA. The V and J calls reflect TCRdb's pipeline rather than the authors' work. The sample yields over 130,000 distinct CDR3 sequences; under 45% were counted once. The ten largest clonotypes hold 12% to 15% of the sample. Broader findings and caveats from the paper: Significant enrichment of the disease-linked clones was reported in matched synovial fluid samples from ankylosing spondylitis patients. A TCR beta motif made up of several highly homologous amino acid variants appeared to be characteristic of blood from ankylosing spondylitis patients. The disease-linked clones had a CD8+ phenotype and were found at relatively low frequencies in peripheral blood. Some TCR beta motif variants had previously been reported in synovial fluid and blood of reactive arthritis patients, which suggested common disease-initiation mechanisms.

Clipping removes 0 bases from V and 6 bases from J, with 9 as the unmatched junction base count. The CDR3 holds 16 amino acids from the cysteine to the phenylalanine. Only the CDR3 portion is preserved as DNA: 48 bases, with reading frame beginning at the first base. The germline V gene encodes CDR1 PRHDT and CDR2 FYEKMQ (reference sequence). Material: synovial fluid, either unsorted or a sorted T cell fraction (not recorded which). Recombination connected TRBV13 to TRBJ2-5, and 8 junctional nucleotides match TRBD2. The source of this sequence is a male donor with ankylosing spondylitis. The CDR3 amino acid sequence is: CASSLGRAGVRKTQYF. The DNA is as follows: TGTGCCAGCAGCTTAGGTAGAGCGGGAGTAAGGAAGACCCAGTACTTC.